One and the same sample provided the 17 T cell receptor beta chains below, sequenced in a study of cytomegalovirus exposure and HLA in healthy donors. The PCR was carried out with 60 Vbeta primers and 13 Jbeta primers. Sequencing used immunoSEQ multiplex PCR; TCRdb keeps in-frame clones, though not all of them. This sample has around 160,000 clones, with over 65% found just once. The sequenced sample consisted of PBMCs. Receptors originate from a woman in her forties in good health and CMV-seropositive.

The chain has TRBV14 and TRBJ2-5; 15 bases match TRBD2. The CDR3 loop spans 19 amino acids. CDR1 is SGHDN and CDR2 is FVKESK in the germline V gene. Trimming at V came to 0 bases and at J to 5 bases, leaving 10 bases not matched to a gene. CDR3 loop: CASSQDTGLAGGPGETQYF. The CDR3, as DNA: TGTGCCAGCAGCCAAGATACCGGACTAGCGGGGGGGCCCGGGGAGACCCAGTACTTC.

The genes are TRBV5-1 and TRBJ1-1, with D maybe TRBD1 (6 bases). Trimming stripped 5 bases from V and 3 bases from J, with 14 bases between. This CDR3 has 14 residues. Germline loops: CDR1 SGHRS, CDR2 YFSETQ. CDR3 bases: TGCGCCAGCAGTCCACAGGGTGGGGACACTGAAGCTTTCTTT. Translating it yields CASSPQGGDTEAFF.

This clone was observed a handful of times. This sequence joins TRBV11-1 and TRBJ1-3; D possibly corresponds to TRBD1 (6 bases). The CDR3 consists of 15 residues. Trimming stripped 5 bases from V and 5 bases from J, with 16 bases between. Germline V lookup: CDR1 SGHAT, CDR2 FQDESV (reference sequence). The CDR3 DNA follows: TGTGCCAGCAGCCCGGCGGGGGCTCTTCGAAACACCATATATTTT. Protein sequence: CASSPAGALRNTIYF.

V gene TRBV19 combines with J gene TRBJ2-3, with 8 nucleotides matching TRBD2. Trimming cost V 4 bases and J 3 bases; bases outside gene matches: 9. Germline V gives CDR1 LNHDA, CDR2 SQIVND (reference sequence). The CDR3 is made up of 16 amino acids. The DNA of the CDR3 is TGTGCCAGTAGTACCCCTAAGCGGGAGTTAACAGATACGCAGTATTTT. Its protein is CASSTPKRELTDTQYF. Based on the CDR3 plus reference TRBV19 and TRBJ2-3, the full variable domain is DGGITQSPKYLFRKEGQNVTLSCEQNLNHDAMYWYRQDPGQGLRLIYYSQIVNDFQKGDIAEGYSVSREKKESFPLTVTSAQKNPTAFYLCASSTPKRELTDTQYFGPGTRLTVL.

The chain joins TRBV12-5 to TRBJ1-1; D unclear. Germline CDR1 reads LGHNT; CDR2 reads FRNRAP. V was pared by 7 bases and J by 4 bases, with 13 bases between. This CDR3 spans 13 amino acids. CDR3 region: CASASLGGTEAFF. The CDR3, as DNA: TGTGCTAGTGCCTCGCTCGGTGGCACTGAAGCTTTCTTT.

J is TRBJ1-1 and V is TRBV27, with D possibly matching TRBD1 (6 bases). Germline V lookup: CDR1 MNHEY, CDR2 SMNVEV (reference sequence). Trimming took 2 bases from V and 1 from J, leaving 17 bases between them. This CDR3 has 17 amino acids. CDR3 sequence (DNA): TGTGCCAGCAGTTTAGGTTCTTCACAGGGTTGGAACACTGAAGCTTTCTTT. Amino acid sequence: CASSLGSSQGWNTEAFF.

V and J are TRBV2 and TRBJ2-1, with TRBD2 matching 7 bases. The CDR3 covers 15 residues. V lost 2 bases and J lost 4; bases outside the gene matches: 5. Germline V lookup: CDR1 SNHLY, CDR2 FYNNEI. DNA of the CDR3: TGTGCCAGCAGTGAAACACTAGCGTATTACAATGAGCAGTTCTTC. Its translation is CASSETLAYYNEQFF. The full variable domain, completed using reference TRBV2 and TRBJ2-1, is EPEVTQTPSHQVTQMGQEVILRCVPISNHLYFYWYRQILGQKVEFLVSFYNNEISEKSEIFDDQFSVERPDGSNFTLKIRSTKLEDSAMYFCASSETLAYYNEQFFGPGTRLTVL.

The J gene is TRBJ2-2, the V gene TRBV7-6; possibly TRBD2 for D (5 bases). CDR3 length: 13 residues. Germline loops: CDR1 SGHVS, CDR2 FNYEAQ. The V gene lost 3 bases and the J gene lost 5 bases, with 7 bases spanning the gap. The CDR3 spells CASSFRETGELFF. CDR3 nucleotide sequence: TGTGCCAGCAGCTTTAGGGAGACCGGGGAGCTGTTTTTT.

This clone was seen a few times. V usage is TRBV4-1 and J usage is TRBJ2-7, with 7 bases that match TRBD2. Looked up from germline, CDR1 is MGHRA and CDR2 is YSYEKL. Losses at the gene ends were 3 bases for V and 3 bases for J; bases not matched to a gene: 5. This CDR3 is built from 14 residues. This CDR3 is CASSHQTSSYEQYF. CDR3 DNA sequence: TGCGCCAGCAGCCATCAGACTAGCAGCTACGAGCAGTACTTC.

The CDR3 DNA is TGTGCCAGCAGCTTGGCCGGGCGGGGGGGCACCTACAATGAGCAGTTCTTC. Translation gives CASSLAGRGGTYNEQFF. This sequence joins TRBV5-4 and TRBJ2-1; 9 bases agree with TRBD2. Germline V CDR1 and CDR2: SGHNT, YYREEE (reference sequence). V lost 0 bases to trimming and J lost 2 bases; unmatched junction nucleotides: 6. The CDR3 runs 17 residues.

The chain links TRBV9 to TRBJ2-1, with 10 positions matching TRBD2. The J segment lost 7 bases and the V segment lost 2 bases, leaving 15 bases of the junction unmatched. The CDR3 runs 18 residues. Germline-derived CDR1 and CDR2 are SGDLS and YYNGEE. Here the CDR3 reads CASSVPGLATSGPNEQFF. CDR3 nucleotide sequence: TGTGCCAGCAGCGTGCCGGGACTAGCGACATCTGGCCCTAATGAGCAGTTCTTC.

The CDR3 sequence: CASSLRPGPGAEAFF. CDR3 DNA sequence: TGTGCCAGCAGCTTACGACCGGGACCGGGGGCTGAAGCTTTCTTT. The chain employs TRBV7-3 and TRBJ1-1, with a possible D match to TRBD1 (5 bases). CDR1 is SGHTA, CDR2 FQGTGA, per germline. Trimming stripped 2 bases from V and 6 bases from J, with 16 bases between. The CDR3 is 15 residues long.

The chain joins TRBV7-2 to TRBJ1-1; D is possibly TRBD1 (6 bases). Germline V gives CDR1 SGHTA, CDR2 FQGNSA. V was clipped by 5 bases and J by 1 base, with 8 bases between them. The CDR3 has 13 amino acids. The CDR3 nucleotides are TGTGCCAGCAGCAAGGGACAGAACACTGAAGCTTTCTTT. It is translated as CASSKGQNTEAFF.

This chain joins TRBV2 and TRBJ1-6; TRBD1 aligns across 7 bases. Per germline, CDR1 SNHLY and CDR2 FYNNEI. V was clipped by 5 bases and J by 7 bases; unmatched bases: 8. The CDR3 is 15 residues long. The CDR3 is CASSRGTAPNSPLHF. The CDR3 nucleotides are TGTGCCAGCAGTAGAGGGACAGCCCCGAATTCACCCCTCCACTTT.

The chain couples TRBV5-1 to TRBJ1-2; the D is unclear. V was shortened by 5 bases and J by 0 bases, with 14 bases between the two germline ends. The CDR3 contains 15 residues. Looked up from germline, CDR1 is SGHRS and CDR2 is YFSETQ. The CDR3 nucleotides read TGCGCCAGCAGGTTAGTTACAGAAGCTAACTATGGCTACACCTTC. Amino acids: CASRLVTEANYGYTF.

This chain uses TRBV13 with TRBJ1-2; 9 nucleotides match TRBD1. Losses at the gene ends were 6 bases for V and 2 bases for J; bases not matched to a gene: 4. The CDR3 spans 14 residues. Germline loops: CDR1 PRHDT, CDR2 FYEKMQ (reference sequence). CDR3 bases: TGTGCCAGCAGAAGACAGGGGGAAAACTATGGCTACACCTTC. It encodes CASRRQGENYGYTF.

V usage is TRBV28 and J usage is TRBJ2-7; 14 bases agree with TRBD2. The CDR3 consists of 15 residues. With V trimmed by 6 bases and J by 4 bases, 5 bases remained unmatched. Germline CDR1 is MDHEN and CDR2 is SYDVKM. CDR3 bases: TGTGCCAGCAGGGGGACTAGCGGGAGTTCTTACGAGCAGTACTTC. Its protein is CASRGTSGSSYEQYF.